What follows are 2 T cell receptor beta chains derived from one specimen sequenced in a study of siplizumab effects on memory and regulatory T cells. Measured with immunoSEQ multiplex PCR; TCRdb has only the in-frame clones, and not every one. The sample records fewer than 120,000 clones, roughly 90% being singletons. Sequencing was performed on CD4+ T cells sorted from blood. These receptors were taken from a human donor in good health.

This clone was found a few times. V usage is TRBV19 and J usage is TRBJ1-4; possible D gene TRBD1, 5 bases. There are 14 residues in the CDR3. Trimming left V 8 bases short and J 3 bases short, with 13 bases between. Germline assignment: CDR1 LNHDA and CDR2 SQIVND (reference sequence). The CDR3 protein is CASGQWGSNEKLFF. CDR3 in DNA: TGTGCCAGTGGCCAGTGGGGCTCTAATGAAAAACTGTTTTTT.

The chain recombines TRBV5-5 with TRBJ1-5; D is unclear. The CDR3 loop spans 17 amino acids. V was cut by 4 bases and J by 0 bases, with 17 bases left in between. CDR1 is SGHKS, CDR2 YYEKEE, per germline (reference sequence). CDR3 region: CASSLWFSPSSNQPQHF. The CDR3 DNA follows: TGTGCCAGCAGCCTTTGGTTTTCTCCCTCTAGCAATCAGCCCCAGCATTTT.